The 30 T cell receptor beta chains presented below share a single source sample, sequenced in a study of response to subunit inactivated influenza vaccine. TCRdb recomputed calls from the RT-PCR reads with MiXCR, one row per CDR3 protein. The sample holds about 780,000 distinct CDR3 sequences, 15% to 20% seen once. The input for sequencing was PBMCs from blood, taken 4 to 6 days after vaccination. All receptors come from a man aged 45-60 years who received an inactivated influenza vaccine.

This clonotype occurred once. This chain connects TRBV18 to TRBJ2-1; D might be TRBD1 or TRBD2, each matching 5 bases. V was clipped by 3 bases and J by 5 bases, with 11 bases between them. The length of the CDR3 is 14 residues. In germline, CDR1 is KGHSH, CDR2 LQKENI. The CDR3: CASSPGTFNNEQFF. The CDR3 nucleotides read TGTGCCAGCTCACCCGGGACCTTTAACAATGAGCAGTTCTTC.

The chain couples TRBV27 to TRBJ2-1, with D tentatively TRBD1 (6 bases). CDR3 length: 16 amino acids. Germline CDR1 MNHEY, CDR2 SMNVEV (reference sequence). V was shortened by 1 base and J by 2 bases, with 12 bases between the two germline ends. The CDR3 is CASSLWGRGTYNEQFF. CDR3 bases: TGTGCCAGCAGTTTATGGGGTAGGGGGACCTACAATGAGCAGTTCTTC.

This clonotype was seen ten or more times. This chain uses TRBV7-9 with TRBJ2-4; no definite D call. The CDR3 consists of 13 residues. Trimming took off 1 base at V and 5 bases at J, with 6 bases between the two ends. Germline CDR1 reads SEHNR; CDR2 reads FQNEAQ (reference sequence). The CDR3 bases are TGTGCCAGCAGCTTAGACAGCCAAAACATTCAGTACTTC. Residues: CASSLDSQNIQYF.

CDR3 in amino acids: CASSKSTVYGYTF. The CDR3 DNA follows: TGTGCCAGCAGTAAGAGCACTGTCTATGGCTACACCTTC. The chain employs TRBV28 and TRBJ1-2, with D unresolved. Trimming removed 5 bases at V and 4 bases at J, with 11 bases between. The CDR3 consists of 13 residues. The germline CDR1 and CDR2 sequences are MDHEN and SYDVKM.

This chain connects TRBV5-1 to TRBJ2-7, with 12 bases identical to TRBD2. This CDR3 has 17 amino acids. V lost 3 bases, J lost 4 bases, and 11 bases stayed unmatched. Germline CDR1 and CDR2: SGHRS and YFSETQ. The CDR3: CASSSTSGGPFLYEQYF. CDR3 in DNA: TGCGCCAGCAGCTCGACTAGCGGGGGCCCCTTCCTATACGAGCAGTACTTC.

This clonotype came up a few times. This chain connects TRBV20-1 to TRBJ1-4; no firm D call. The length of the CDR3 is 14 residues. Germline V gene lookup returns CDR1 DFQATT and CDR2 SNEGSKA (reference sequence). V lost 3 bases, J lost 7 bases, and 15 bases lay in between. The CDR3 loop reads CSARAPAPAEKLFF. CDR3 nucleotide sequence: TGCAGTGCTAGGGCGCCGGCCCCGGCTGAAAAACTGTTTTTT.

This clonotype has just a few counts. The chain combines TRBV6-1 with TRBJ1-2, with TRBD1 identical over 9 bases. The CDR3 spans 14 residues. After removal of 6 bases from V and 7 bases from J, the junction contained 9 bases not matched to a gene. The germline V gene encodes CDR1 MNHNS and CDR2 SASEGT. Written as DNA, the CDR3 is TGTGCCAGCAGCCACGAGACAGGGGGTATTGGCTACACCTTC. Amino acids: CASSHETGGIGYTF.

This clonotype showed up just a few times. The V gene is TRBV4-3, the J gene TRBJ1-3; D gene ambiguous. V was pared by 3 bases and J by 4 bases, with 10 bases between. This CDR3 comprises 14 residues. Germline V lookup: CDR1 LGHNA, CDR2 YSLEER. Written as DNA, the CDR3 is TGCGCCAGCAGCCACTCAAACGCAGGAAACACCATATATTTT. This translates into CASSHSNAGNTIYF.

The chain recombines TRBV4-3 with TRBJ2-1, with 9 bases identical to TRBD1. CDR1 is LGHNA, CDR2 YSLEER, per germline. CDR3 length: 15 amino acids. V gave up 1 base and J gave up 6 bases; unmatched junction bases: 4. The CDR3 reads CASSQGDRVSNEQFF. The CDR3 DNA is TGCGCCAGCAGCCAAGGGGACAGGGTCAGCAATGAGCAGTTCTTC.

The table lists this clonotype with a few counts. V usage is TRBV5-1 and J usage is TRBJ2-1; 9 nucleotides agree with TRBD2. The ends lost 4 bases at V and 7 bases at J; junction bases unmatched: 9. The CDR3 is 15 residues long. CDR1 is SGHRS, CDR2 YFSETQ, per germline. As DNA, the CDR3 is TGCGCCAGCAGCGCCGTAGCGGGGGAACGGAATGAGCAGTTCTTC. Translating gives CASSAVAGERNEQFF.

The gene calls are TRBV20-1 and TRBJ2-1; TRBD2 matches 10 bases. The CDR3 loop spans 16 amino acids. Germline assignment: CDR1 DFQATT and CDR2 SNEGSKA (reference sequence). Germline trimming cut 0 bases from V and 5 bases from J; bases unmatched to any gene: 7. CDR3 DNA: TGCAGTGCTAGAGATCGTACTCTAGCGGGAGACAATGAGCAGTTCTTC. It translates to CSARDRTLAGDNEQFF.

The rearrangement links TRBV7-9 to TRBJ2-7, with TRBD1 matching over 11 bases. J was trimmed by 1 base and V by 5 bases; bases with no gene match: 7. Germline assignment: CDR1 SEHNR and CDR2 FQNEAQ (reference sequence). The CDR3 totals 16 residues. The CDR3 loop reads CASSPARDRGSYEQYF. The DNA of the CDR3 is TGTGCCAGCAGCCCCGCCCGGGACAGGGGGTCCTACGAGCAGTACTTC.

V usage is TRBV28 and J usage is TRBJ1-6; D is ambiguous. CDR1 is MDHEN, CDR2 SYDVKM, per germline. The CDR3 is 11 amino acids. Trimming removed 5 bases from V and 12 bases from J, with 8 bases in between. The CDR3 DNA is TGTGCCAGCAGTCGTACGCAACCCCTCCACTTT. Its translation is CASSRTQPLHF.

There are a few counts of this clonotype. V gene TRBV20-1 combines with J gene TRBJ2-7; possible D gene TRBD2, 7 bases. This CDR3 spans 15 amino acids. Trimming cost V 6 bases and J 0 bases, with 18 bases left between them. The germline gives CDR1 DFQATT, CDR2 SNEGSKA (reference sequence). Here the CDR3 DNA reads TGCAGTGCAGTGAGGGGGGGGGCTACCTCCTACGAGCAGTACTTC. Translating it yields CSAVRGGATSYEQYF.

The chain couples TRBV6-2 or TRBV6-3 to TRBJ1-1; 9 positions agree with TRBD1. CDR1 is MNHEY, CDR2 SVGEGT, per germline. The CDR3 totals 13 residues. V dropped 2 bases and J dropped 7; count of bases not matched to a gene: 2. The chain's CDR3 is CASSYGDRVEAFF. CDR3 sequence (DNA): TGTGCCAGCAGTTACGGGGACAGGGTTGAAGCTTTCTTT.

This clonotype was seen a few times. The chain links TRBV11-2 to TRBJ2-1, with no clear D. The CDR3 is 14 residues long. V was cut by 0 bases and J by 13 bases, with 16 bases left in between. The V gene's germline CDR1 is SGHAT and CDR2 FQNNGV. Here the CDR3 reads CASSLDQSWNGQFF. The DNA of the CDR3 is TGTGCCAGCAGCTTAGATCAGAGCTGGAACGGACAGTTCTTC. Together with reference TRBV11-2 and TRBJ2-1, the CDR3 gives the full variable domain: EAGVAQSPRYKIIEKRQSVAFWCNPISGHATLYWYQQILGQGPKLLIQFQNNGVVDDSQLPKDRFSAERLKGVDSTLKIQPAKLEDSAVYLCASSLDQSWNGQFFGPGTRLTVL.

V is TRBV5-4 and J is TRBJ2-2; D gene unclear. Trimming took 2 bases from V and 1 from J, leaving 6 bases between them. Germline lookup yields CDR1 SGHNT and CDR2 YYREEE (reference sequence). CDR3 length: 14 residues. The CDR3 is CASSFAQNTGELFF. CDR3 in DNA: TGTGCCAGCAGCTTTGCACAGAACACCGGGGAGCTGTTTTTT.

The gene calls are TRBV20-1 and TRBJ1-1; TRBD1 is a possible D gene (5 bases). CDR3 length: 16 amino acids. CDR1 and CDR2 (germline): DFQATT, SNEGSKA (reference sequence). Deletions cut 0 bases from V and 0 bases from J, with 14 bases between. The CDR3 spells CSARDPGLLMNTEAFF. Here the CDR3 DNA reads TGCAGTGCTAGAGATCCAGGGTTACTAATGAACACTGAAGCTTTCTTT.

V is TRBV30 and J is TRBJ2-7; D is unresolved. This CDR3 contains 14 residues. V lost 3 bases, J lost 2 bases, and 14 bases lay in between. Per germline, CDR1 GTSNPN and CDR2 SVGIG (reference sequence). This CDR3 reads CAWSGYLDPYEQYF. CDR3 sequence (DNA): TGTGCCTGGAGCGGCTATTTAGATCCCTACGAGCAGTACTTC.

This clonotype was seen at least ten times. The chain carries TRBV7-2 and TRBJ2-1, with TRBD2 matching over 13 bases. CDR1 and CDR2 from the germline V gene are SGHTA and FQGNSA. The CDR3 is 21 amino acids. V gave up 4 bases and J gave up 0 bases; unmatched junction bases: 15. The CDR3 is CASSSTPGLAGRPSSYNEQFF. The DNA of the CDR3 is TGTGCCAGCAGCTCCACCCCGGGACTAGCGGGAAGACCTAGCTCCTACAATGAGCAGTTCTTC.

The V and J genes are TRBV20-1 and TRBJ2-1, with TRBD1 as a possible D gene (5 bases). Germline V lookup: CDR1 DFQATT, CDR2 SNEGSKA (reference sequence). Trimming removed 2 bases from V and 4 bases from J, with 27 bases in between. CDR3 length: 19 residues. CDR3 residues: CSARQKQVSNFLLYNEQFF. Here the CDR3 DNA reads TGCAGTGCTAGACAAAAACAGGTGTCTAACTTTCTACTTTACAATGAGCAGTTCTTC.

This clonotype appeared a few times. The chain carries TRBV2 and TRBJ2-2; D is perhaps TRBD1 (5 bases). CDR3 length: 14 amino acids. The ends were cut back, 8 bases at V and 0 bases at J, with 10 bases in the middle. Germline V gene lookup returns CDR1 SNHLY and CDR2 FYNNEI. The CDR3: CASQDTPNTGELFF. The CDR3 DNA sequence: TGTGCCAGCCAGGACACTCCGAACACCGGGGAGCTGTTTTTT.

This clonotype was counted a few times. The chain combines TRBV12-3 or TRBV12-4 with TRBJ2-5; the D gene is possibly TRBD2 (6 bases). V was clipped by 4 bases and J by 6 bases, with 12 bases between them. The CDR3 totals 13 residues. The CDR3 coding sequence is TGTGCCAGCAGTTGGACTAACCGCCAGACCCAGTACTTC. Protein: CASSWTNRQTQYF.

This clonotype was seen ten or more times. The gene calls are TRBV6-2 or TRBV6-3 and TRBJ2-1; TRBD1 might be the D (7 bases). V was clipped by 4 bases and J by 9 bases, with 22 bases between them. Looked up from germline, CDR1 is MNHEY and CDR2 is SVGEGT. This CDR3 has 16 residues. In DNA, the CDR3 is TGTGCCAGCAGTTTGGAGGGACAGCTAATCCTCGGTGAGCAGTTCTTC. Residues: CASSLEGQLILGEQFF.

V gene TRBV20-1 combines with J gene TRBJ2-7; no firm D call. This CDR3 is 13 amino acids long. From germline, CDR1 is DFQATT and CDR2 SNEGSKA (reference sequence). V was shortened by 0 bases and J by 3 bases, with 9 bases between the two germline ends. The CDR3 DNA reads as TGCAGTGCTAGAGATCTCGGCAACTACGAGCAGTACTTC. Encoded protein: CSARDLGNYEQYF.

The CDR3 loop is CASSLGQPGGFTYEQYF. In DNA, the CDR3 is TGCGCCAGCAGCTTGGGCCAGCCGGGGGGATTTACCTACGAGCAGTACTTC. The J gene is TRBJ2-7, the V gene TRBV5-1; 7 bases line up with TRBD2. Germline V gene sequence: CDR1 SGHRS, CDR2 YFSETQ. Losses at the gene ends were 0 bases for V and 2 bases for J; bases not matched to a gene: 11. This CDR3 is built from 17 residues.

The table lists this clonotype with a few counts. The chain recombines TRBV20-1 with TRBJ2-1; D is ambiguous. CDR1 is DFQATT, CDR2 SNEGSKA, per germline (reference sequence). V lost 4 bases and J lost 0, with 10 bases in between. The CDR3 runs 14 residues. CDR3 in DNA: TGCAGTGCTATCGCAGCGAGCTCCTACAATGAGCAGTTCTTC. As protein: CSAIAASSYNEQFF.

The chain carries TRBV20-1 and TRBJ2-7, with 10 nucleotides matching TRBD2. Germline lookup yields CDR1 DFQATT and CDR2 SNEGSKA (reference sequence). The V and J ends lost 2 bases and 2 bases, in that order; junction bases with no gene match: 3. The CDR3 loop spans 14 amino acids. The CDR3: CSARPGLATYEQYF. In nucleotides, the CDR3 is TGCAGTGCTAGACCGGGACTAGCGACCTACGAGCAGTACTTC.

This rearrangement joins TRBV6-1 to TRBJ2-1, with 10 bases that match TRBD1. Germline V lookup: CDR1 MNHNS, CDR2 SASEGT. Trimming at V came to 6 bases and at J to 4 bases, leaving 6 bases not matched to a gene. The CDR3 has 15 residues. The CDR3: CASSRPGQGYNEQFF. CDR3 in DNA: TGTGCCAGCAGCCGACCGGGACAGGGGTACAATGAGCAGTTCTTC.

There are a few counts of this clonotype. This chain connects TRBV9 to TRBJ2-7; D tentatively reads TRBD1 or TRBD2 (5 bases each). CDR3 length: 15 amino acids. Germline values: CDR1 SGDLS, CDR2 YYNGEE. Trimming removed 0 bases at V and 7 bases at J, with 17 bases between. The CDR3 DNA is TGTGCCAGCAGCGTAGACCGGACAACCGCGGGTGAGCAGTACTTC. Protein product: CASSVDRTTAGEQYF. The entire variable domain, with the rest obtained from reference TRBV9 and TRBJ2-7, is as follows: DSGVTQTPKHLITATGQRVTLRCSPRSGDLSVYWYQQSLDQGLQFLIQYYNGEERAKGNILERFSAQQFPDLHSELNLSSLELGDSALYFCASSVDRTTAGEQYFGPGTRLTVT.